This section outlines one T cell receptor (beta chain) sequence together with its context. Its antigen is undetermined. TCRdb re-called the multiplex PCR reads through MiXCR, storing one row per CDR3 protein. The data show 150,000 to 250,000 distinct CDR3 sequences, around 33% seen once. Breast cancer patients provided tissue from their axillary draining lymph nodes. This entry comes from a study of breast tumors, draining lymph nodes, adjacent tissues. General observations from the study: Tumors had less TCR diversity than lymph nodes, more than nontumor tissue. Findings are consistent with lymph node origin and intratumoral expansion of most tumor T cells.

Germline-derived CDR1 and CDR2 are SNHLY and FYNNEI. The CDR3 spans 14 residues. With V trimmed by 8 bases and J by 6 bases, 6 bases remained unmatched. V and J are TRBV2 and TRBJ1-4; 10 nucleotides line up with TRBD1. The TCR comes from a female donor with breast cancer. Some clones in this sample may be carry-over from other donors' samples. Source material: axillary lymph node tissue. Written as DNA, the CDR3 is TGTGCCAGCGGGGACGGACAGGGGGATGAAAAACTGTTTTTT. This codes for CASGDGQGDEKLFF.